These 5 T cell receptor beta chains originate from one sample sequenced in a study of shared clonotypes between healthy human individuals. TCRdb's copy holds only in-frame clones and misses some; the assay was immunoSEQ multiplex PCR. The sample has fewer than 3 million clones, roughly 92% seen once; the top ten hold about 0.36%. The sample consisted of naive CD4+ T cells from PBMCs. Indicated subset: CD45RA+ positively selected. Receptors originate from a man between 18 and 35 years old in good health. Some clones in this sample may be carry-over from other donors' samples.

Comment on this clone: Other DNA sequences within the sample encode an identical CDR3. The chain employs TRBV28 and TRBJ2-7; 7 bases map to TRBD2. Germline V gene data show CDR1 as MDHEN and CDR2 as SYDVKM. CDR3 length: 14 amino acids. V trimming: 5 bases; J trimming: 1 base; junction bases outside the gene matches: 5. The CDR3 loop reads CASSLAGGSYEQYF. Here the CDR3 DNA reads TGTGCCAGCAGTCTAGCCGGGGGGTCCTACGAGCAGTACTTC.

The CDR3 DNA is TGCGCCAGCAGCCAAGCGGGACTAGCGTTTCCTGAGCAGTTCTTC. This gives the protein CASSQAGLAFPEQFF. V and J are TRBV4-1 and TRBJ2-1; 10 bases align to TRBD2. The V segment lost 1 base and the J segment 9 bases; nucleotides outside the gene matches: 6. The germline CDR1 and CDR2 sequences are MGHRA and YSYEKL. The CDR3 has 15 residues.

V and J are TRBV15 and TRBJ2-1; D may match TRBD1 or TRBD2 (7 bases each). The CDR3 covers 15 residues. The V end was cut by 7 bases, the J end by 9 bases, with 22 bases between. Germline loops: CDR1 LNHNV, CDR2 YYDKDF (reference sequence). CDR3 DNA: TGTGCCACCACTTCACAGGGGAGGGGGCCCGGTGAGCAGTTCTTC. Translation: CATTSQGRGPGEQFF.

In its sample, this clone was seen a few times. This rearrangement joins TRBV30 to TRBJ1-1; no definite D call. In germline, CDR1 is GTSNPN, CDR2 SVGIG (reference sequence). There are 16 residues in the CDR3. Trimming removed 2 bases from V and 2 bases from J, with 18 bases in between. The CDR3 region is CAWSFSFGLTNTEAFF. CDR3 nucleotides: TGTGCCTGGAGTTTTTCCTTCGGCCTAACTAACACTGAAGCTTTCTTT. Looking up the rest from reference TRBV30 and TRBJ1-1 gives the full variable domain: SQTIHQWPATLVQPVGSPLSLECTVEGTSNPNLYWYRQAAGRGLQLLFYSVGIGQISSEVPQNLSASRPQDRQFILSSKKLLLSDSGFYLCAWSFSFGLTNTEAFFGQGTRLTVV.

This chain uses TRBV30 with TRBJ2-5, with a possible D match to TRBD2 (5 bases). The CDR3 loop spans 13 amino acids. The germline V gene encodes CDR1 GTSNPN and CDR2 SVGIG (reference sequence). The V and J ends lost 2 bases and 5 bases respectively, with 12 bases between them. Written as DNA, the CDR3 is TGTGCCTGGAGTAGCGGCGGATGGGAGACCCAGTACTTC. This encodes CAWSSGGWETQYF.